The rows below give T cell receptor beta chains drawn from one sample of a study of T cell responses to AZD1222 COVID-19 vaccine. This table comes from immunoSEQ multiplex PCR, and its TCRdb copy is limited to in-frame clones, with some not included. The table has 150,000 or so clones, roughly nine tenths seen once. The sample consisted of peripheral blood, taken on day 0 of AZD1222 vaccination. These receptors all come from an adult in good health. The CDR3 runs from the conserved cysteine through the conserved F or W. The D gene is left open where the match is weak.

TRBJ2-7	.	15	TRBV5-1	CASSPGTQNSYEQYF
TRBJ1-5	.	14	TRBV19	CASSLGQRNQPQHF
TRBJ2-5	.	19	TRBV3-1/TRBV3-2	CASSHRHPQPGARKETQYF
TRBJ1-2	TRBD1	16	TRBV6-2/TRBV6-3	CASSRSGTGSGYGYTF
TRBJ1-2	.	14	TRBV7-9	CASSLAAGTDGYTF
TRBJ1-1	.	14	TRBV25-1	CASSGVGPNTEAFF
TRBJ1-5	.	13	TRBV4-3	CASSEGIRQPQHF
TRBJ1-1	.	15	TRBV4-1	CASSQDLAGNTEAFF
TRBJ1-6	.	13	TRBV27	CASSARLNSPLHF
TRBJ1-3	TRBD1	19	TRBV30	CAWSLWTGTVIFSGNTIYF
TRBJ2-3	.	13	TRBV9	CASASKSTDTQYF
TRBJ1-2	TRBD1	20	TRBV19	CASSIWQGDASNPANYGYTF
TRBJ1-6	.	18	TRBV11-2	CASSRGNERFSYNSPLHF
TRBJ2-1	TRBD1	13	TRBV6-5	CASSGGTGYEQFF
TRBJ2-7	.	12	TRBV28	CASSAVIGEQYF
TRBJ1-2	.	14	TRBV28	CASSLGGALNGYTF
TRBJ2-1	TRBD2	15	TRBV5-4	CASSFDEAGGNEQFF
TRBJ2-3	.	17	TRBV5-6	CASSLISRHGATDTQYF
TRBJ2-1	TRBD1	13	TRBV12-3/TRBV12-4	CASTQGDLGEQFF
TRBJ1-5	.	13	TRBV18	CASSPGDGQPQHF